This T cell receptor (beta chain) was recorded in a study of regulatory T cells in long-lasting Graves disease. Study findings and constraints: Persistent patients had more shared public clonotypes (around 3,000) than new patients (roughly 900).

As to time point: persistent/refractory GD, antithyroid drugs over 5 years with positive TRAb. Following extraction of RNA from PBMCs, that RNA was used to make the TCR library. Germline values: CDR1 SGHVS, CDR2 FQNEAQ. The germline V and J ends were trimmed by 1 base and 6 bases, with 10 bases remaining between them. The CDR3 sequence is 15 residues long. For TCR beta, libraries came from iRepertoire HTBI primers and Arm-PCR of CDR3 regions. TCRdb re-called the multiplex PCR reads with MiXCR, one entry per CDR3 protein. The table has 400,000 or so distinct CDR3 sequences, 20% seen once. Concerning this clonotype itself: The antigen is undetermined.

V gene TRBV7-8 combines with J gene TRBJ1-6, with TRBD1 as a possible D gene (5 bases). The sequenced sample was peripheral blood mononuclear cells (PBMCs), obtained when the disease was refractory, from a patient treated with antithyroid drugs. This TCR derives from a female donor with Graves disease. This CDR3 is CASSLDGGGNSPLHF. CDR3 nucleotides: TGTGCCAGCAGCTTAGATGGGGGAGGTAATTCACCCCTCCACTTT.